Below, 21 T cell receptor beta chains from the same sample are listed, as sequenced in a study of blood T cell repertoires in COVID-19. Assay: immunoSEQ multiplex PCR; the TCRdb copy retains only in-frame clones and omits some. The table has a few hundred thousand clones, around 87% seen once. The sample was PBMCs or T cells enriched from blood (not recorded which). The receptors here all came from a woman between 45 and 65 years old who had recovered from COVID-19.

The V call is TRBV3-1 (or the pseudogene TRBV3-2), the J call TRBJ1-1; a weak D match, TRBD1 (6 bases). Trimming took 3 bases from V and 11 from J, leaving 13 bases between them. This CDR3 contains 12 residues. Germline CDR1 and CDR2: LGHDT and YNNKEL (reference sequence). In DNA, the CDR3 is TGTGCCAGCAGCCAGGCCGGGACACTGGCTTTCTTT. Its translation is CASSQAGTLAFF.

Comments on this clone: The sample carries other DNA sequences with the same CDR3. The rearrangement links TRBV19 to TRBJ1-1; 9 nucleotides align to TRBD1. The ends lost 6 bases at V and 3 bases at J; junction bases unmatched: 2. Germline V gives CDR1 LNHDA, CDR2 SQIVND (reference sequence). CDR3 length equals 13 residues. CDR3 DNA sequence: TGTGCCAGTAGCTGGGACAGGGACACTGAAGCTTTCTTT. Amino acids: CASSWDRDTEAFF.

The chain joins TRBV5-1 to TRBJ1-2, with TRBD1 matching over 8 bases. The CDR3 length is 15 residues. V shed 3 bases, J shed 8 bases, and the junction held 12 bases outside the gene matches. CDR1 SGHRS and CDR2 YFSETQ come from the germline V gene. CDR3 residues: CASSSRRTGSGGYTF. The CDR3 DNA is TGCGCCAGCAGCTCTAGGAGGACAGGGAGCGGGGGCTACACCTTC.

The CDR3 sequence is CASSRMWTGPEAFF. CDR3 bases: TGTGCCAGCAGCCGAATGTGGACAGGGCCCGAAGCTTTCTTT. V gene TRBV7-9 combines with J gene TRBJ1-1, with 8 bases identical to TRBD1. There are 14 residues in the CDR3. V trimming: 5 bases; J trimming: 8 bases; junction bases outside the gene matches: 10. The germline CDR1 and CDR2 sequences are SEHNR and FQNEAQ (reference sequence).

This clone has only one observation. V usage is TRBV7-2 and J usage is TRBJ1-3; perhaps TRBD1 as D (6 bases). The germline V gene has CDR1 SGHTA and CDR2 FQGNSA. V was pared by 5 bases and J by 5 bases, with 13 bases between. This CDR3 has 14 residues. As DNA, the CDR3 is TGTGCCAGCAGCCTACAGGGCGTTAGAAACACCATATATTTT. It is translated as CASSLQGVRNTIYF.

This chain uses TRBV5-1 with TRBJ2-2; D is undetermined. V was trimmed by 6 bases and J by 1 base, leaving 10 bases between them. CDR1 SGHRS and CDR2 YFSETQ come from the germline V gene. The CDR3 is 14 residues long. The CDR3 here is CASNLQLNTGELFF. The DNA of the CDR3 is TGCGCCAGCAATCTACAGCTGAACACCGGGGAGCTGTTTTTT. The entire variable domain, with the rest obtained from reference TRBV5-1 and TRBJ2-2, is as follows: KAGVTQTPRYLIKTRGQQVTLSCSPISGHRSVSWYQQTPGQGLQFLFEYFSETQRNKGNFPGRFSGRQFSNSRSEMNVSTLELGDSALYLCASNLQLNTGELFFGEGSRLTVL.

This chain joins TRBV7-2 and TRBJ2-4; 9 positions agree with TRBD1. The germline CDR1 and CDR2 sequences are SGHTA and FQGNSA. CDR3 length: 15 amino acids. J was trimmed by 8 bases and V by 5 bases; bases with no gene match: 10. CDR3 in amino acids: CASSAGTGLFDIQYF. The CDR3 bases are TGTGCCAGCAGCGCCGGGACAGGGCTATTTGACATTCAGTACTTC.

The gene calls are TRBV2 and TRBJ1-6; TRBD1 might be the D (5 bases). V lost 4 bases to trimming and J lost 0 bases, with 13 bases between them. CDR3 size: 17 residues. Germline V gene sequence: CDR1 SNHLY, CDR2 FYNNEI. The CDR3 spells CASSGGGIYSYNSPLHF. CDR3 coding DNA: TGTGCCAGCAGTGGGGGGGGGATTTACTCCTATAATTCACCCCTCCACTTT.

The chain has TRBV27 and TRBJ2-7, with D possibly TRBD2 on 6 matching bases. This CDR3 region has 16 residues. CDR1 and CDR2 from the germline V gene are MNHEY and SMNVEV (reference sequence). V lost 10 bases, J lost 3 bases, and 25 bases lay in between. The CDR3 DNA follows: TGTGCCACCCAGTACTATACCCCCGGGGGACTCTACGAGCAGTACTTC. Protein product: CATQYYTPGGLYEQYF.

J is TRBJ2-3 and V is TRBV30; 9 bases are a match to TRBD2. Germline V gene lookup returns CDR1 GTSNPN and CDR2 SVGIG (reference sequence). V lost 1 base, J lost 3 bases, and 8 bases stayed unmatched. This CDR3 has 16 amino acids. The CDR3 DNA is TGTGCCTGGAGTGATAGCGGGGGCTTTTTGACAGATACGCAGTATTTT. The encoded protein is CAWSDSGGFLTDTQYF.

The rearrangement links TRBV28 to TRBJ1-5; 9 bases map to TRBD1. CDR1 and CDR2 (germline): MDHEN, SYDVKM. CDR3 length equals 14 residues. With V trimmed by 8 bases and J by 2 bases, 4 bases remained unmatched. CDR3 DNA: TGTGCCAGCGGGGACAGGGAAGGCAATCAGCCCCAGCATTTT. Residues: CASGDREGNQPQHF.

J is TRBJ2-1 and V is TRBV29-1; 8 nucleotides align to TRBD2. The CDR3 totals 14 residues. V lost 8 bases to trimming and J lost 8 bases; unmatched junction nucleotides: 14. Germline values: CDR1 SQVTM, CDR2 ANQGSEA. The CDR3 protein is CSLRGGALPDEQFF. The DNA of the CDR3 is TGCAGCCTCCGGGGGGGGGCCCTGCCGGATGAGCAGTTCTTC.

The CDR3 loop is CASSQDLRARSYGYTF. The CDR3 region has the DNA TGCGCCAGCAGCCAAGATTTGAGGGCGCGATCCTATGGCTACACCTTC. This chain joins TRBV4-1 and TRBJ1-2, with D hard to call. CDR3 size: 16 residues. Trimming pared 0 bases from V and 4 bases from J, leaving 15 bases between. Germline CDR1 is MGHRA and CDR2 is YSYEKL.

A note on this clone: The junction departs from germline at one end; a sequencing error may be responsible. This chain links TRBV14 with TRBJ1-5; TRBD1 agrees at 12 bases. The CDR3 is 16 residues long. Germline V gives CDR1 SGHDN, CDR2 FVKESK. CDR3 sequence (DNA): TGTGCCAGCAGCCAAGGAGGGACAGGGGGCAAACAGCCCCAGCATTTT. The encoded protein is CASSQGGTGGKQPQHF.

The chain recombines TRBV7-2 with TRBJ2-5; TRBD1 aligns across 10 bases. The V segment lost 7 bases and the J segment 5 bases; nucleotides outside the gene matches: 22. The CDR3 is 19 amino acids. Germline V CDR1 and CDR2: SGHTA, FQGNSA. The CDR3 sequence: CASNPPGQGSIRGWETQYF. In nucleotides, the CDR3 is TGTGCCAGCAACCCACCGGGACAGGGGTCCATACGGGGTTGGGAGACCCAGTACTTC. Drawing the rest from reference TRBV7-2 and TRBJ2-5, the complete variable domain is GAGVSQSPSNKVTEKGKDVELRCDPISGHTALYWYRQSLGQGLEFLIYFQGNSAPDKSGLPSDRFSAERTGGSVSTLTIQRTQQEDSAVYLCASNPPGQGSIRGWETQYFGPGTRLLVL.

CDR3 DNA: TGTGCCAGCAGTCCTCGGGACATTGGAAACACCATATATTTT. It translates to CASSPRDIGNTIYF. The chain has TRBV4-2 and TRBJ1-3; a possible D gene is TRBD1 (6 bases). Germline assignment: CDR1 LGHNA and CDR2 YNFKEQ. The CDR3 runs to 14 residues. The V end was cut by 6 bases, the J end by 3 bases, with 12 bases between.

Points on this clone: A junction end diverges from the germline sequence, so it may reflect a read error. The V and J genes are TRBV30 and TRBJ2-1; TRBD1 matches at 8 bases. CDR1 is GTSNPN, CDR2 SVGIG, per germline (reference sequence). This CDR3 region has 14 residues. The CDR3 DNA is TGTGCCTGGAGACACAGGGGGTCCTACACTGAGCAGTTCTTC. Translation gives CAWRHRGSYTEQFF.

The chain joins TRBV7-2 to TRBJ2-2; D uncertain. The CDR3 length is 13 residues. With 3 bases removed from V and 2 bases from J, the gap between germline ends came to 4 bases. Germline-derived CDR1 and CDR2 are SGHTA and FQGNSA. CDR3 region: CASSFPNTGELFF. The CDR3, as DNA: TGTGCCAGCAGCTTTCCAAACACCGGGGAGCTGTTTTTT.

The J gene is TRBJ2-5, the V gene TRBV15; 7 nucleotides align to TRBD2. V was clipped by 1 base and J by 5 bases; unmatched bases: 10. The CDR3 spans 16 residues. Germline V gene data show CDR1 as LNHNV and CDR2 as YYDKDF (reference sequence). CDR3 sequence: CATSRASSWEGETQYF. In nucleotides, the CDR3 is TGTGCCACCAGCAGAGCGTCTAGCTGGGAGGGGGAGACCCAGTACTTC.

This clone has a single count. This rearrangement joins TRBV2 to TRBJ1-1; D gene uncertain. V shed 4 bases and J shed 5 bases, with 14 bases lying between them. Germline V gives CDR1 SNHLY, CDR2 FYNNEI. CDR3 length equals 14 residues. CDR3 in DNA: TGTGCCAGCAGTGTAGAATGGGTCGGGACTGAAGCTTTCTTT. Protein: CASSVEWVGTEAFF. The whole variable domain, filled in from reference TRBV2 and TRBJ1-1, reads EPEVTQTPSHQVTQMGQEVILRCVPISNHLYFYWYRQILGQKVEFLVSFYNNEISEKSEIFDDQFSVERPDGSNFTLKIRSTKLEDSAMYFCASSVEWVGTEAFFGQGTRLTVV.

The chain employs TRBV6-2 or TRBV6-3 and TRBJ2-7; D is possibly TRBD1 (6 bases). The V end lost 6 bases, the J end lost 3 bases, and 15 bases lay between the germline ends. This CDR3 comprises 14 residues. Germline V gene data show CDR1 as MNHEY and CDR2 as SVGEGT. The CDR3 DNA reads as TGTGCCAGCAGCGACGGGCAGGGGCTCTACGAGCAGTACTTC. Encoded protein: CASSDGQGLYEQYF.